Following are 15 T cell receptor beta chains from one sample sequenced in a study of blood T cell repertoires in COVID-19. Sequenced by immunoSEQ multiplex PCR; TCRdb stores in-frame clones only, minus some. The sample holds over 200,000 clones, approximately 81% seen once. Sequenced sample: peripheral blood. These receptors all stem from an elderly woman with acute or convalescent COVID-19.

This clone was seen a handful of times. V usage is TRBV29-1 and J usage is TRBJ1-1, with D unclear. V lost 4 bases and J 2 bases, leaving 11 bases between the germline ends. CDR1 is SQVTM and CDR2 is ANQGSEA in the germline V gene. The CDR3 totals 13 residues. CDR3 protein: CSVASELNTEAFF. CDR3 in DNA: TGCAGCGTTGCGTCTGAGCTTAACACTGAAGCTTTCTTT.

This chain joins TRBV10-3 and TRBJ2-3; 7 nucleotides match TRBD2. CDR1 is ENHRY, CDR2 SYGVKD, per germline. CDR3 length: 15 amino acids. After removal of 3 bases from V and 4 bases from J, the junction contained 7 bases not matched to a gene. The CDR3 bases are TGTGCCATCAGTGATGGAGGTCGGGGGGCAGATACGCAGTATTTT. Translating gives CAISDGGRGADTQYF.

This clone turned up a few times. The genes are TRBV14 and TRBJ2-7, with TRBD2 as a possible D gene (5 bases). The length of the CDR3 is 15 residues. Trimming removed 3 bases from V and 6 bases from J, with 18 bases in between. In germline, CDR1 is SGHDN, CDR2 FVKESK. CDR3 DNA: TGTGCCAGCAGCCAGGCGGGCGGGCCCCGTGCCGAGCAGTACTTC. Its protein product is CASSQAGGPRAEQYF.

The rearrangement links TRBV19 to TRBJ2-1; the match to TRBD2 covers 7 bases. Per the germline V gene, CDR1 is LNHDA and CDR2 is SQIVND (reference sequence). V dropped 8 bases and J dropped 0; count of bases not matched to a gene: 7. This CDR3 has 15 amino acids. CDR3 residues: CASGGRGSSYNEQFF. CDR3 nucleotide sequence: TGTGCCAGTGGCGGGCGGGGGAGCTCCTACAATGAGCAGTTCTTC.

This clone was observed at least ten times. This sequence joins TRBV6-1 and TRBJ1-1; D possibly corresponds to TRBD1 (6 bases). The CDR3 contains 13 residues. V was clipped by 2 bases and J by 8 bases, with 12 bases between them. Germline-derived CDR1 and CDR2 are MNHNS and SASEGT. The CDR3 DNA reads as TGTGCCAGCAGTGAATCCCTAAGGGGGGAAGCTTTCTTT. Translated, it gives CASSESLRGEAFF.

The rearrangement joins TRBV5-4 to TRBJ1-2; 9 nucleotides agree with TRBD1. This CDR3 spans 14 amino acids. Germline V gene data show CDR1 as SGHNT and CDR2 as YYREEE (reference sequence). J gave up 2 bases and V 4 bases, and 3 bases lay outside the gene matches. The CDR3 DNA follows: TGTGCCAGCAGCACCGGGACAGGGAACTATGGCTACACCTTC. This encodes CASSTGTGNYGYTF.

The gene calls are TRBV5-1 and TRBJ2-5; TRBD2 might be the D (5 bases). Germline-derived CDR1 and CDR2 are SGHRS and YFSETQ. The CDR3 covers 13 residues. V was pared by 4 bases and J by 4 bases, with 11 bases between. In nucleotides, the CDR3 is TGCGCCAGCAGCCCGGGTCGGGGAGAGACCCAGTACTTC. This encodes CASSPGRGETQYF.

This clone was seen a handful of times. The DNA for the CDR3 is TGTGCCAGTAGCCCAAGGTGGGGCGGCACAGATACGCAGTATTTT. Its translation is CASSPRWGGTDTQYF. The chain is built from TRBV19 and TRBJ2-3, with D perhaps TRBD1 (5 bases). Germline CDR1 reads LNHDA; CDR2 reads SQIVND (reference sequence). The CDR3 is 15 residues long. The V and J ends lost 6 bases and 1 base respectively, with 14 bases between them.

V gene TRBV7-9 combines with J gene TRBJ2-5; TRBD2 is a possible D gene (5 bases). The CDR3 is 14 residues long. V was cut by 5 bases and J by 2 bases, with 12 bases left in between. From germline, CDR1 is SEHNR and CDR2 FQNEAQ (reference sequence). Here the CDR3 reads CASSPSGVQETQYF. The DNA of the CDR3 is TGTGCCAGCAGCCCCTCCGGGGTTCAAGAGACCCAGTACTTC.

The J gene is TRBJ2-2, the V gene TRBV2; 8 bases fit TRBD2. The V gene's germline CDR1 is SNHLY and CDR2 FYNNEI. The CDR3 contains 13 residues. After removal of 10 bases from V and 6 bases from J, the junction contained 7 bases not matched to a gene. The CDR3 sequence: CATHAGGPGELFF. The DNA of the CDR3 is TGTGCCACCCACGCGGGGGGACCCGGGGAGCTGTTTTTT.

This rearrangement joins TRBV29-1 to TRBJ2-5, with a possible D match to TRBD2 (6 bases). V lost 7 bases and J 4 bases, leaving 16 bases between the germline ends. Germline CDR1 is SQVTM and CDR2 is ANQGSEA. The CDR3 has 13 amino acids. In nucleotides, the CDR3 is TGCAGCGGCCGACTCGGGGGAGGAGAGACCCAGTACTTC. The encoded protein is CSGRLGGGETQYF.

The V gene is TRBV19, the J gene TRBJ1-5; the match to TRBD1 covers 8 bases. V trimming: 1 base; J trimming: 4 bases; junction bases outside the gene matches: 9. The CDR3 loop spans 17 amino acids. Per germline, CDR1 LNHDA and CDR2 SQIVND (reference sequence). The CDR3 nucleotides read TGTGCCAGTAGTATAGCCGTAGGGGGACAGGTAAATCAGCCCCAGCATTTT. The encoded protein is CASSIAVGGQVNQPQHF.

CDR3: CASSADRVGTEAFF. CDR3 DNA: TGTGCCAGCAGCGCGGACAGGGTAGGCACTGAAGCTTTCTTT. This chain connects TRBV7-8 to TRBJ1-1; TRBD1 matches at 8 bases. The CDR3 is made up of 14 amino acids. V shed 5 bases, J shed 4 bases, and the junction held 6 bases outside the gene matches. Germline lookup yields CDR1 SGHVS and CDR2 FQNEAQ.

V is TRBV6-2 or TRBV6-3 and J is TRBJ2-7; D is perhaps TRBD1 (6 bases). The CDR3 has 15 amino acids. Germline CDR1 MNHEY, CDR2 SVGEGT. V was pared by 0 bases and J by 2 bases, with 11 bases between. The CDR3 loop reads CASSYSRTDPYEQYF. In nucleotides, the CDR3 is TGTGCCAGCAGTTACTCGAGGACAGACCCCTACGAGCAGTACTTC.

The J gene is TRBJ1-1, the V gene TRBV20-1; no definite D call. Germline loops: CDR1 DFQATT, CDR2 SNEGSKA (reference sequence). The CDR3 is 11 residues long. V was pared by 5 bases and J by 2 bases, with 6 bases between. In nucleotides, the CDR3 is TGCAGTGCTCGTTTAAACACTGAAGCTTTCTTT. It codes for CSARLNTEAFF.